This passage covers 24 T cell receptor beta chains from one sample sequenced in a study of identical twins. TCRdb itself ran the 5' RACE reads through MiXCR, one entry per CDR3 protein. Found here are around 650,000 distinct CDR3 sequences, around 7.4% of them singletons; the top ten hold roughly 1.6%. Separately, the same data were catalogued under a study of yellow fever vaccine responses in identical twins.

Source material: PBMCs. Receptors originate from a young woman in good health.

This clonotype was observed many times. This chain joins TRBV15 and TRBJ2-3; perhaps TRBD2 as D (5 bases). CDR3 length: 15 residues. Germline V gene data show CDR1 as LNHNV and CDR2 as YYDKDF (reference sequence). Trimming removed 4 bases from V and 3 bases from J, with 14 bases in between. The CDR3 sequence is CATSTKNGETDTQYF. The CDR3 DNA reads TGTGCCACCAGCACTAAGAACGGGGAAACAGATACGCAGTATTTT.

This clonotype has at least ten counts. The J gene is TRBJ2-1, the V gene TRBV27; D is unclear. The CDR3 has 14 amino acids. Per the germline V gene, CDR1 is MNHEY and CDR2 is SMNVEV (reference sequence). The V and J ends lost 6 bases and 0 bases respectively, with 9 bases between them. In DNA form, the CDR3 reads TGTGCCAGCAGCACGGCTAGCTCCTACAATGAGCAGTTCTTC. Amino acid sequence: CASSTASSYNEQFF.

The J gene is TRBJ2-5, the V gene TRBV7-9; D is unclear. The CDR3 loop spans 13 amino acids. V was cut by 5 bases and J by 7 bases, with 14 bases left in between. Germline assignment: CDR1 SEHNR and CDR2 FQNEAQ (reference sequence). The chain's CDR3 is CASSPPVFGTQYF. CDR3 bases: TGTGCCAGCAGCCCCCCCGTTTTTGGGACCCAGTACTTC.

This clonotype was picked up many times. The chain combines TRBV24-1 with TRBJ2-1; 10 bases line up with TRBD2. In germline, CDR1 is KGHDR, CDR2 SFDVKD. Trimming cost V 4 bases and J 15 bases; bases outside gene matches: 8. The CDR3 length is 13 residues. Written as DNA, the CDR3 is TGTGCCACCAGTGAGTTGGCGACTAGCGGGCGGTTCTTC. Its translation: CATSELATSGRFF.

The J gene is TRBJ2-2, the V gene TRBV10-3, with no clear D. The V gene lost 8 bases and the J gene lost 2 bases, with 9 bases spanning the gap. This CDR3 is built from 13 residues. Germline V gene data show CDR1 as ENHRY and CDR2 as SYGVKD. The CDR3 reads CAIPLGNTGELFF. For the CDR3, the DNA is TGTGCCATCCCCCTAGGAAACACCGGGGAGCTGTTTTTT.

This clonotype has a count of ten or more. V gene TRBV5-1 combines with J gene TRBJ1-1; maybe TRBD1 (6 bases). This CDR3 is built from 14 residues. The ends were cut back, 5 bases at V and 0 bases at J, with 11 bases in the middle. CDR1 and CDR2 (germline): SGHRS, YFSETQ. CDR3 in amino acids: CASSKGEMNTEAFF. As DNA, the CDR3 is TGCGCCAGCAGTAAGGGGGAAATGAACACTGAAGCTTTCTTT.

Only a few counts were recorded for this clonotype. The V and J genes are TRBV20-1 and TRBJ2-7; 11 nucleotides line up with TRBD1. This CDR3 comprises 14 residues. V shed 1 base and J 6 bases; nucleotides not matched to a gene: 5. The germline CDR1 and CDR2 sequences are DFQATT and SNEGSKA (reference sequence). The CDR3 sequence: CSARGRTGGLEQYF. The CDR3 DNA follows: TGCAGTGCTAGAGGGAGGACAGGGGGCCTCGAGCAGTACTTC.

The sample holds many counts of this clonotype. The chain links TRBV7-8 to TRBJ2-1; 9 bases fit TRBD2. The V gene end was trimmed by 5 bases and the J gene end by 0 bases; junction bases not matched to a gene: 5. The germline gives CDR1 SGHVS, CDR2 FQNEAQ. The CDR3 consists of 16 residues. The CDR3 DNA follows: TGTGCCAGCAGCATTCTAGCGGGGAGCTCCTACAATGAGCAGTTCTTC. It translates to CASSILAGSSYNEQFF.

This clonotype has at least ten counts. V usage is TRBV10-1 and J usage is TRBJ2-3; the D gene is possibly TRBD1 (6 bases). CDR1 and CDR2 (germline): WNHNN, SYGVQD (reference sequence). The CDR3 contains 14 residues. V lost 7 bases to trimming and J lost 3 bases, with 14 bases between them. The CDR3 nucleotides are TGCGCCAGCAATCCCGCAGGGGCAACAGATACGCAGTATTTT. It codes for CASNPAGATDTQYF.

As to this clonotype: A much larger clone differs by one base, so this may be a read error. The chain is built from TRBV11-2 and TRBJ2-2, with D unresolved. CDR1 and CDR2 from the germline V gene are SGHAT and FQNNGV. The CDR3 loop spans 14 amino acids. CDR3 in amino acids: CAGSFGLYTGELFF. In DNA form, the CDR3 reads TGTGCCGGCAGCTTCGGATTATACACCGGGGAGCTGTTTTTT.

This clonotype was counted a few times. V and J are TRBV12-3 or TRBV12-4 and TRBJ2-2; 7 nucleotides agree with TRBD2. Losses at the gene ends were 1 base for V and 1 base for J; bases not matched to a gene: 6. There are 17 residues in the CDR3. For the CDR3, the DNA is TGTGCCAGCAGTTTAGGGGGCGGGGGAATGAACACCGGGGAGCTGTTTTTT. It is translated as CASSLGGGGMNTGELFF.

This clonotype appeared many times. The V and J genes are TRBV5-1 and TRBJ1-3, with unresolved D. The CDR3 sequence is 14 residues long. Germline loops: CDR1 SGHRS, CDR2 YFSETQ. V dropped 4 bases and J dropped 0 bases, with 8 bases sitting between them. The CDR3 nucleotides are TGCGCCAGCAGCCCCGAGGGCTCTGGAAACACCATATATTTT. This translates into CASSPEGSGNTIYF.

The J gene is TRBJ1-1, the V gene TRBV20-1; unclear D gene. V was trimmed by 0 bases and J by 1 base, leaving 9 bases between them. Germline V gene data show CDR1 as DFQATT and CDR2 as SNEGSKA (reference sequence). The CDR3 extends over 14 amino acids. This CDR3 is CSARDRITNTEAFF. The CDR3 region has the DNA TGCAGTGCTAGAGACCGGATAACGAACACTGAAGCTTTCTTT.

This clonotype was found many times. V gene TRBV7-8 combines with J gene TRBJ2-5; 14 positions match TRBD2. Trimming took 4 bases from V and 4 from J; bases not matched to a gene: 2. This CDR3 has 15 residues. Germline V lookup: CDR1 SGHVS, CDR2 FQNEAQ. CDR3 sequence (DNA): TGTGCCAGCAGCTCCGGACTAGCGGGAGGAGAGACCCAGTACTTC. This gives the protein CASSSGLAGGETQYF.

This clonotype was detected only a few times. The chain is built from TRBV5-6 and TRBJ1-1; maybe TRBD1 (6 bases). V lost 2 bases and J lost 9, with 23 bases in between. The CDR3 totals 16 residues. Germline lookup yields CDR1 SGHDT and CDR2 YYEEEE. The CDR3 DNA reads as TGTGCCAGCAGCTTTTCGCACGTTATGGAAGGGGGAAAAGCTTTCTTT. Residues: CASSFSHVMEGGKAFF.

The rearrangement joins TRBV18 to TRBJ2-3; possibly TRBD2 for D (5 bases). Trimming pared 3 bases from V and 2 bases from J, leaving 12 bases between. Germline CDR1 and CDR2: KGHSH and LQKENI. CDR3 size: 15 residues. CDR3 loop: CASSPPGLATDTQYF. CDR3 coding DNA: TGTGCCAGCTCACCCCCAGGACTCGCCACAGATACGCAGTATTTT.

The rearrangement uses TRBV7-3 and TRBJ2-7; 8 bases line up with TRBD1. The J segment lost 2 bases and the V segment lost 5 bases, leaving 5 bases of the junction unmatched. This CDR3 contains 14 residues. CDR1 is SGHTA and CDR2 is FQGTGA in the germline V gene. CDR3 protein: CASSPGGGAYEQYF. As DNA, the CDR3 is TGTGCCAGCAGCCCAGGGGGCGGGGCCTACGAGCAGTACTTC.

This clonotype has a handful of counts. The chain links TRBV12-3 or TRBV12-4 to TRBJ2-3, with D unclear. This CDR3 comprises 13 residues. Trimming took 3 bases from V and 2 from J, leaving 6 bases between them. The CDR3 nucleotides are TGTGCCAGCAGTTTTGTAGACACAGATACGCAGTATTTT. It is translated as CASSFVDTDTQYF.

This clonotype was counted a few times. The CDR3 region is CSARDLGQSSTDTQYF. The CDR3 bases are TGCAGTGCTAGAGATCTAGGCCAGTCGAGCACAGATACGCAGTATTTT. V gene TRBV20-1 combines with J gene TRBJ2-3; D is uncertain. The V gene lost 0 bases and the J gene lost 0 bases, with 13 bases spanning the gap. Germline-derived CDR1 and CDR2 are DFQATT and SNEGSKA (reference sequence). CDR3 length: 16 amino acids.

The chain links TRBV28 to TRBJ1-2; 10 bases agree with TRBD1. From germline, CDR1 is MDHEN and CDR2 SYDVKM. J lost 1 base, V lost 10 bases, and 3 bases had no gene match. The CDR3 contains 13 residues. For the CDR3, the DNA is TGTGCCACCCGGACAGGGGGTAACTATGGCTACACCTTC. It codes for CATRTGGNYGYTF.

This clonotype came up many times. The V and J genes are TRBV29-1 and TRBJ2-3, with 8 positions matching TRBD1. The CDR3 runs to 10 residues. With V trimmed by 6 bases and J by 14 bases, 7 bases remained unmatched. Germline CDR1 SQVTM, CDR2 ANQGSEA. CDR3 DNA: TGCAGCGTCTACCGACAGGGGCTGTATTTT. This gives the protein CSVYRQGLYF.

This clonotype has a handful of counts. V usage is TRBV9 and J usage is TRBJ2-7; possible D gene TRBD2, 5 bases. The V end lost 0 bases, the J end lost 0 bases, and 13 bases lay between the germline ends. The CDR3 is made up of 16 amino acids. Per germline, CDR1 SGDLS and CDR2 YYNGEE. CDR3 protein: CASSVGGPSNSYEQYF. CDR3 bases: TGTGCCAGCAGCGTAGGAGGGCCCTCTAACTCCTACGAGCAGTACTTC.

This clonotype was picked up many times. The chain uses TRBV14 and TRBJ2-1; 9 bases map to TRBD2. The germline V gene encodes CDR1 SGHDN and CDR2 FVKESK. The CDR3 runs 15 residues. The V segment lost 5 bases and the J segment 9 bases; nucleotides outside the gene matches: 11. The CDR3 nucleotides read TGTGCCAGCAGCTTGAGCGGGAGGAGGGGAGGTGAGCAGTTCTTC. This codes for CASSLSGRRGGEQFF.

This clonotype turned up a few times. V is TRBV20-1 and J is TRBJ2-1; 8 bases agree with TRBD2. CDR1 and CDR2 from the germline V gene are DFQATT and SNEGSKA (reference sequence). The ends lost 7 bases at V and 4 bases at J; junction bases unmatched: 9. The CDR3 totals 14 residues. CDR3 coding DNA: TGCAGTGGGATTGCGGGAGGAGGGTACAATGAGCAGTTCTTC. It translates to CSGIAGGGYNEQFF.